The rows below give T cell receptor beta chains drawn from one sample of a study of blood T cell repertoires in COVID-19. Sequencing was performed with immunoSEQ multiplex PCR; in TCRdb, only in-frame clones are kept and a portion is missing. The sample lists 140,000 to 150,000 clones; about 87% were seen once. The material sequenced was peripheral blood. These receptors were obtained from a human donor with COVID-19, enrolled during active disease. The donor label of this sample is uncertain. Each CDR3 is given with its conserved first and last residue. A D gene is named only where the DNA matches it firmly. Not every row has a clone size; where given, it reads once, few, many or a size class.

>TRBJ1-1|NA|TRBV19|TRBD1
TGTGCCAGTAGTATAGACGTAGGACAGGGATTGAACACTGAAGCTTTCTTT
CASSIDVGQGLNTEAFF
>TRBJ1-1|NA|TRBV14|TRBD1
TGTGCCAGTGGGACAGGGAGGGGGAGCACTGAAGCTTTCTTT
CASGTGRGSTEAFF
>TRBJ2-5|NA|TRBV10-3|TRBD2
TGTGCCACCTCGGGACTAGAAGAGACCCAGTACTTC
CATSGLEETQYF
>TRBJ1-1|NA|TRBV5-4|TRBD1
TGTGCCAGCAGCTTCCAGGGGGCAACTGAAGCTTTCTTT
CASSFQGATEAFF
>TRBJ2-5|NA|TRBV4-2|TRBD1
TGTGCCAGCAGCCTCGGGACAGGGGGAGAGACCCAGTACTTC
CASSLGTGGETQYF
>TRBJ2-6|NA|TRBV19|NA
TGTGCCAGTAGTATCCAGGGGCTAGGAAGCTCTGGGGCCAACGTCCTGACTTTC
CASSIQGLGSSGANVLTF
>TRBJ2-7|few|TRBV11-2|TRBD1
TGTGCCAGCAGCTCCCTTCGTAGACAGGGGTACGGCGGTTACGAGCAGTACTTC
CASSSLRRQGYGGYEQYF
>TRBJ1-6|NA|TRBV15|TRBD1
TGTGCCACCAGCCGACAGGGCTCTAATTCACCCCTCCACTTT
CATSRQGSNSPLHF
>TRBJ2-7|NA|TRBV5-5|TRBD1
TGTGCCAGCAGCTCCGGACAGGGGGATCTCAACGAGCAGTACTTC
CASSSGQGDLNEQYF
>TRBJ2-5|once|TRBV5-5|TRBD2
TGTGCCAGCAGCTTGTGGCGGGGGGCTGAGACCCAGTACTTC
CASSLWRGAETQYF
>TRBJ2-7|NA|TRBV9|TRBD2
TGTGCCAGCAGCGTAGATGGTAGCGGGAGTACTTACGAGCAGTACTTC
CASSVDGSGSTYEQYF
>TRBJ1-2|NA|TRBV5-1|TRBD1
TGCGCCAGCAGCTTGGGATGGACAGGAGGCTACACCTTC
CASSLGWTGGYTF
>TRBJ1-2|NA|TRBV12-3/TRBV12-4|NA
TGTGCCAGCAGCTCCGGACGGGGGAATGGCTACACCTTC
CASSSGRGNGYTF
>TRBJ2-7|NA|TRBV19|TRBD1
TGTGCCAGTAGCGGACAGGGCTACGAGCAGTACTTC
CASSGQGYEQYF
>TRBJ2-7|once|TRBV5-3|TRBD1
TGTGCCAGAAGCTTGCTAACAGGGGGCGCGGTACATCGGGTAAGCTCCTACGAGCAGTACTTC
CARSLLTGGAVHRVSSYEQYF
>TRBJ1-4|NA|TRBV30|NA
TGTGCCTGGAGTCCTCTAGGGGGGGCAACTAATGAAAAACTGTTTTTT
CAWSPLGGATNEKLFF
>TRBJ2-7|NA|TRBV30|TRBD1
TGTGCCTGGAGTACCTCTAACAGCCGACAGGGACACTACGAGCAGTACTTC
CAWSTSNSRQGHYEQYF
>TRBJ1-6|NA|TRBV2|TRBD1
TGTGCCAGCAGTGCACAGGGGAATTCACCCCTCCACTTT
CASSAQGNSPLHF
>TRBJ2-2|NA|TRBV9|NA
TGTGCCAGCAGCCGAACCGGGACTCCGAACACCGGGGAGCTGTTTTTT
CASSRTGTPNTGELFF
>TRBJ1-2|NA|TRBV11-2|TRBD1
TGTGCCAGCAGCTTAGGGACAGGGTTGAACTATGGCTACACCTTC
CASSLGTGLNYGYTF
>TRBJ1-1|NA|TRBV5-4|NA
TGTGCCAGCAGCCCTCCGGGGGGGGGAAGGACTGAAGCTTTCTTT
CASSPPGGGRTEAFF
>TRBJ2-7|NA|TRBV9|NA
TGTGCCAGCAGCGTAGGCCCGGGTCAACATAACTACGAGCAGTACTTC
CASSVGPGQHNYEQYF
>TRBJ2-1|NA|TRBV6-5|NA
TGTGCCAGCAGCCTACGGGGCAATGAGCAGTTCTTC
CASSLRGNEQFF
>TRBJ1-4|NA|TRBV6-5|NA
TGTGCCAGCAGTCAGGGCTGGGTGGAAAAACTGTTTTTT
CASSQGWVEKLFF
>TRBJ1-1|NA|TRBV6-5|TRBD1
TGTGCCAGCAGTCCAAGGACAGGGAGGACTGAAGCTTTCTTT
CASSPRTGRTEAFF
>TRBJ2-7|NA|TRBV19|NA
TGTGCCAGTACCACGGGAGGCGCGAGGGGGTCGTACGAGCAGTACTTC
CASTTGGARGSYEQYF
>TRBJ1-3|NA|TRBV14|TRBD1
TGTGCCAGCAGCCAAGATCCAGGGGGCGCGTCAGGAAACACCATATATTTT
CASSQDPGGASGNTIYF
>TRBJ1-2|NA|TRBV5-4|TRBD1
TGTGCCAGCAGCTTGTTTTCTCGACAGGGGGTTGGCTACACCTTC
CASSLFSRQGVGYTF
>TRBJ2-2|NA|TRBV10-3|TRBD1
TGTGCCATCAGTGAGACGGGACAGGGGGACACCGGGGAGCTGTTTTTT
CAISETGQGDTGELFF
>TRBJ2-7|NA|TRBV18|NA
TGTGCCAGCTCAAGCCAGTCGGGGAGTAACGGTGCTAACGAGCAGTACTTC
CASSSQSGSNGANEQYF
>TRBJ1-3|NA|TRBV9|NA
TGTGCCAGCAGCGTAGGCGACGGGTTGTCCTCTGGAAACACCATATATTTT
CASSVGDGLSSGNTIYF
>TRBJ1-4|few|TRBV7-9|TRBD1
TGTGCCAGCAGCTTAGGTTGGACAGGGGGAGTAACTAATGAAAAACTGTTTTTT
CASSLGWTGGVTNEKLFF
>TRBJ2-3|NA|TRBV12-5|TRBD2
TGTGCTAGTGACACCGGGAGGGGCGGCACAGATACGCAGTATTTT
CASDTGRGGTDTQYF
>TRBJ1-5|NA|TRBV19|NA
TGTGCCAGTAGTATCTTCGGGGGTTCGTGGCAGCCCCAGCATTTT
CASSIFGGSWQPQHF
>TRBJ1-2|many|TRBV7-9|NA
TGTGCCAGCCGCTCGGGAGGGGCCGGTTATGGCTACACCTTC
CASRSGGAGYGYTF
>TRBJ1-4|NA|TRBV5-1|NA
TGCGCCAGCAGCCGAGGGGGAGCGGATGAGAAACTGTTTTTT
CASSRGGADEKLFF
>TRBJ2-3|NA|TRBV30|TRBD1
TGTGCCTGGGAGACAGGGACAGATACGCAGTATTTT
CAWETGTDTQYF
>TRBJ1-4|NA|TRBV5-1|TRBD1
TGCGCCAGCAGCTTCGGGACAGGGAATCGAAAACTGTTTTTT
CASSFGTGNRKLFF
>TRBJ2-1|NA|TRBV5-1|NA
TGCGCCAGCAAGCTTGCTTTGTCCTACAATGAGCAGTTCTTC
CASKLALSYNEQFF
>TRBJ1-2|NA|TRBV7-9|NA
TGTGCCAGCAGCCCCGGGAACCACTATGGCTACACCTTC
CASSPGNHYGYTF
>TRBJ2-4|once|TRBV2|NA
TGTGCCAGCAGTGAGTCCTTTTTCAAAAACATTCAGTACTTC
CASSESFFKNIQYF
>TRBJ2-3|NA|TRBV5-1|TRBD2
TGCGCCAGCAGTCGCGGGCTAGCGGGTGCAGATACGCAGTATTTT
CASSRGLAGADTQYF
>TRBJ1-5|NA|TRBV12-3/TRBV12-4|NA
TGTGCCACCAGTGGGGGGTTGGATCAGCCCCAGCATTTT
CATSGGLDQPQHF
>TRBJ2-3|NA|TRBV19|TRBD2
TGTGCCAGTAGTATAGATCTCCCGGGGGGGCCCACAGATACGCAGTATTTT
CASSIDLPGGPTDTQYF
>TRBJ1-2|NA|TRBV12-5|TRBD1
TGTGCTAGCTGGCAGGGGGCGGATTATGGCTACACCTTC
CASWQGADYGYTF
>TRBJ2-7|NA|TRBV11-2|TRBD1
TGTGCCAGCAGCCGGGACAGTGCCTACGAGCAGTACTTC
CASSRDSAYEQYF
>TRBJ2-5|NA|TRBV2|TRBD1
TGTGCCAGCAGTGAAGCGACAGGGGGAGTAAAGCAGGAGACCCAGTACTTC
CASSEATGGVKQETQYF
>TRBJ1-1|NA|TRBV5-1|TRBD1
TGCGCCAGCAGCTTGGGGGGACAGAGGAACACTGAAGCTTTCTTT
CASSLGGQRNTEAFF
>TRBJ2-1|NA|TRBV5-1|TRBD2
TGCGCCAGCAGCTTGGGCGGGGGGGCCCCTGAGCAGTTCTTC
CASSLGGGAPEQFF
>TRBJ2-1|NA|TRBV6-5|NA
TGTGCCAGCAGTTACATTGCCCTAGCGAATGAGCAGTTCTTC
CASSYIALANEQFF
>TRBJ2-7|NA|TRBV4-1|TRBD2
TGCGCCAGCAGCCAAGGAGGGGTCGCTACTAGCGGGGAGATGTGGGAGCAGTACTTC
CASSQGGVATSGEMWEQYF
>TRBJ2-7|NA|TRBV9|NA
TGTGCCAGCAGCCCCCGGGGTTCTTCCTACGAGCAGTACTTC
CASSPRGSSYEQYF